This TCR beta chain was sequenced in a study of T cells in Graves' hyperthyroidism and ophthalmopathy. Whole-study context: Specimen type is peripheral blood, collected at initial diagnosis prior to any treatment. Study results and limitations: The majority of expanded thyroid clonotypes above 0.001 also appeared in blood.

This clonotype was seen a handful of times. What it binds is unknown. The CDR3 totals 15 residues. V dropped 5 bases and J dropped 3 bases, with 17 bases sitting between them. The germline gives CDR1 SNHLY, CDR2 FYNNEI. Amplified regions were TCR beta CDR3 sequences from RNA transcripts. The HTBI primer set was used in a first-round RT-PCR of the TCR CDR3. TCRdb re-derived calls from the multiplex PCR reads in MiXCR, one entry per CDR3 protein. The sample lists 800,000 or so distinct CDR3 sequences; about 38% were seen once. The clonotype comes from a man between 18 and 29 years old with Graves' hyperthyroidism. V is TRBV2 and J is TRBJ2-7; D not certain. The sequencing sample was made of blood. The CDR3 protein is CASSTRRSQVYEQYF. DNA for the CDR3: TGTGCCAGCAGTACAAGACGGTCCCAAGTCTACGAGCAGTACTTC.